These T cell receptor beta chains were read from a single sample in a study of OX40 agonist ivuxolimab in advanced cancers. This table comes from immunoSEQ multiplex PCR, and its TCRdb copy is limited to in-frame clones, with some not included. The table has approximately 74,000 clones, around 80% seen once. The specimen was CD4+ or CD8+ T cells sorted from blood, collected in a trial of the OX40 agonist ivuxolimab. The receptor set was obtained from an adult with an advanced solid tumor such as melanoma, head and neck, liver or kidney cancer. The CDR3 runs from the conserved cysteine through the conserved F or W. D genes are given only for firm matches. Clone size is not always given. Where it is, it says once, few, many or a class for expanded clones.

>TRBJ1-5|TRBV13|.|.
CASSFRGQPQHF
TGTGCCAGCAGCTTCAGGGGTCAGCCCCAGCATTTT
>TRBJ1-4|TRBV6-1|.|.
CASKRTEGEKLFF
TGTGCCAGCAAACGGACAGAAGGGGAAAAACTGTTTTTT
>TRBJ1-1|TRBV29-1|.|.
CSVVRQTNTEAFF
TGCAGCGTTGTTAGACAGACGAACACTGAAGCTTTCTTT
>TRBJ2-3|TRBV4-2|.|.
CASSSRPLADTQYF
TGTGCCAGCAGCTCCCGACCGTTGGCAGATACGCAGTATTTT
>TRBJ2-1|TRBV7-2|once|.
CASSLAAGAWAEQFF
TGTGCCAGCAGCTTAGCGGCGGGGGCCTGGGCTGAGCAGTTCTTC
>TRBJ2-7|TRBV30|.|.
CAWSLGRGGDEQYF
TGTGCCTGGAGTTTAGGCAGGGGAGGAGACGAGCAGTACTTC
>TRBJ1-4|TRBV11-2|few|.
CASSGGQRGVEKLFF
TGTGCCAGCAGCGGAGGACAGCGTGGAGTCGAAAAACTGTTTTTT
>TRBJ1-5|TRBV7-9|.|TRBD1
CASSLAGGSQPQHF
TGTGCCAGCAGCTTAGCAGGGGGCTCGCAGCCCCAGCATTTT
>TRBJ1-1|TRBV9|.|TRBD1
CASSVAVTGGEAFF
TGTGCCAGCAGCGTAGCAGTTACAGGGGGAGAAGCTTTCTTT
>TRBJ1-1|TRBV28|.|.
CASSTLDSNTEAFF
TGTGCCAGCAGTACCCTGGACAGTAACACTGAAGCTTTCTTT
>TRBJ2-4|TRBV18|.|.
CASSPGKNIQYF
TGTGCCAGCTCACCGGGCAAAAACATTCAGTACTTC
>TRBJ1-4|TRBV7-9|.|.
CASEAGGGKKLFF
TGTGCCAGCGAAGCTGGGGGTGGTAAAAAACTGTTTTTT
>TRBJ2-3|TRBV28|.|TRBD2
CASSLTGGRADTQYF
TGTGCCAGCAGTTTAACTGGCGGGAGGGCGGATACGCAGTATTTT
>TRBJ2-7|TRBV21-1|.|.
CASSKVQVPYEQYF
TGTGCCAGCAGCAAAGTTCAGGTCCCCTACGAGCAGTACTTC
>TRBJ2-7|TRBV18|.|.
CASSSAGTSAYEQYF
TGTGCCAGCTCATCGGCCGGGACGTCAGCCTACGAGCAGTACTTC
>TRBJ2-7|TRBV27|.|.
CASSLSGLGAAYEQYF
TGTGCCAGCAGTTTATCGGGGTTAGGCGCAGCCTACGAGCAGTACTTC
>TRBJ2-3|TRBV14|.|TRBD1
CASSQLWGQGRTDTQYF
TGTGCCAGCAGCCAACTTTGGGGACAGGGGCGCACAGATACGCAGTATTTT
>TRBJ2-7|TRBV2|.|TRBD1
CASLWDRSSYEQYF
TGTGCCAGCCTATGGGACAGGAGCTCCTACGAGCAGTACTTC
>TRBJ2-1|TRBV5-1|.|TRBD2
CASGSGGASYNEQFF
TGCGCCAGCGGTAGCGGGGGGGCTTCCTACAATGAGCAGTTCTTC
>TRBJ2-4|TRBV5-1|.|.
CASSLGVEGNIQYF
TGCGCCAGCAGCTTGGGAGTGGAGGGAAACATTCAGTACTTC
>TRBJ2-3|TRBV11-2|.|TRBD2
CASSLAPVSGGPDTQYF
TGTGCCAGCAGCTTGGCCCCGGTTAGCGGGGGGCCAGATACGCAGTATTTT
>TRBJ1-2|TRBV4-1|.|TRBD1
CASSQPGQGNYGYTF
TGCGCCAGCAGCCAACCGGGACAGGGTAACTATGGCTACACCTTC
>TRBJ2-3|TRBV11-2|.|.
CASSPGTDTQYF
TGTGCCAGCAGCCCCGGTACAGATACGCAGTATTTT
>TRBJ2-7|TRBV7-9|.|.
CASSLTQGGEQYF
TGTGCCAGCAGCCTAACGCAGGGGGGTGAGCAGTACTTC
>TRBJ2-1|TRBV19|.|TRBD2
CASCLQAGGRHEQFF
TGTGCCAGTTGTCTCCAGGCGGGAGGCCGACATGAGCAGTTCTTC
>TRBJ2-7|TRBV5-1|.|TRBD1
CASSIAGTGKRYEQYF
TGCGCCAGCAGTATCGCCGGGACAGGGAAACGCTACGAGCAGTACTTC
>TRBJ2-7|TRBV9|.|.
CASSISGDTYEQYF
TGTGCCAGCAGCATTAGCGGCGATACCTACGAGCAGTACTTC
>TRBJ2-5|TRBV28|.|TRBD2
CASSLRIAGRSGTQYF
TGTGCCAGCAGTTTGAGAATAGCGGGAAGGTCGGGTACCCAGTACTTC
>TRBJ2-5|TRBV5-8|.|.
CASSLGQQETQYF
TGTGCCAGCAGCTTGGGCCAGCAAGAGACCCAGTACTTC
>TRBJ2-1|TRBV27|.|TRBD2
CASSFGGASYNEQFF
TGTGCCAGCAGTTTCGGGGGGGCCTCCTACAATGAGCAGTTCTTC
>TRBJ2-6|TRBV7-2|.|.
CASSLVGFGANVLTF
TGTGCCAGCAGCTTAGTAGGCTTCGGGGCCAACGTCCTGACTTTC
>TRBJ2-1|TRBV7-9|.|.
CASSLNIGPLYNEQFF
TGTGCCAGCAGCTTAAATATAGGGCCCCTTTACAATGAGCAGTTCTTC
>TRBJ2-5|TRBV5-1|.|TRBD1
CASRSRTGGGETQYF
TGCGCCAGCCGGTCCCGGACAGGGGGCGGAGAGACCCAGTACTTC
>TRBJ2-2|TRBV5-1|.|TRBD1
CASSLRPGTGANTGELFF
TGCGCCAGCAGCTTGAGGCCCGGGACAGGGGCGAACACCGGGGAGCTGTTTTTT
>TRBJ1-3|TRBV5-6|.|.
CASRQRASGNTIYF
TGTGCCAGCCGACAACGCGCTAGCGGAAACACCATATATTTT
>TRBJ2-7|TRBV5-1|.|TRBD1
CASSLARQGYEQYF
TGCGCCAGCAGCTTGGCGAGACAGGGATACGAGCAGTACTTC
>TRBJ2-7|TRBV18|.|.
CASSPPKRGPSSYEQYF
TGTGCCAGCTCACCACCGAAACGGGGGCCTAGCTCCTACGAGCAGTACTTC
>TRBJ2-2|TRBV5-4|.|TRBD1
CASSKGQGMNTGELFF
TGTGCCAGCAGCAAGGGACAGGGAATGAACACCGGGGAGCTGTTTTTT
>TRBJ1-4|TRBV30|.|TRBD1
CAWSPPERQGRREKLFF
TGTGCCTGGAGCCCACCCGAACGACAGGGTCGAAGGGAAAAACTGTTTTTT